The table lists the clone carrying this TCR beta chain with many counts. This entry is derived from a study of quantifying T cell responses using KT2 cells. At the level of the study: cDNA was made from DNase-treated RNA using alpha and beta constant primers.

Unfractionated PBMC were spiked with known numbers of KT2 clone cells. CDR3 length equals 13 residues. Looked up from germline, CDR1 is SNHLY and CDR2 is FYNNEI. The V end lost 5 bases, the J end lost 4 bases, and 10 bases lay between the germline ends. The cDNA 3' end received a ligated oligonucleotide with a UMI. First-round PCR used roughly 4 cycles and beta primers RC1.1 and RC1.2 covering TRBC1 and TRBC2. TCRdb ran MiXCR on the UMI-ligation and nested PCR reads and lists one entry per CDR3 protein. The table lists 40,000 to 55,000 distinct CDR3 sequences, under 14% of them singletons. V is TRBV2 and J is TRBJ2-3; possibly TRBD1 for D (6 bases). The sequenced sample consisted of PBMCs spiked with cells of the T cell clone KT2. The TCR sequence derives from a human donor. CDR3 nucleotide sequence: TGTGCCAGCAGTTTACAGGGACCAGATACGCAGTATTTT. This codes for CASSLQGPDTQYF. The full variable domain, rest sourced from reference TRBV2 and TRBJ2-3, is EPEVTQTPSHQVTQMGQEVILRCVPISNHLYFYWYRQILGQKVEFLVSFYNNEISEKSEIFDDQFSVERPDGSNFTLKIRSTKLEDSAMYFCASSLQGPDTQYFGPGTRLTVL.